These T cell receptor beta chains were read from a single sample in a study of OX40 agonist ivuxolimab in advanced cancers. Assay: immunoSEQ multiplex PCR; the TCRdb copy retains only in-frame clones and omits some. The repertoire includes more than 85,000 clones, roughly nine tenths of them detected once, and around 0.31% sits in the top ten. Sequenced material: CD4+ or CD8+ T cells sorted from blood, taken in a trial of the OX40 agonist ivuxolimab. Receptor source: an adult with an advanced solid tumor such as melanoma, head and neck, liver or kidney cancer. CDR3s include the opening cysteine and the closing phenylalanine or tryptophan.

TRBV19	TRBJ2-2	CASRGQGIGELFF
TRBV2	TRBJ2-1	CASNSDFYNEQFF
TRBV19	TRBJ1-4	CASSIGRTGANEKLFF
TRBV5-4	TRBJ2-7	CASSLEGRRTREQYF
TRBV9	TRBJ2-3	CASSTIAGGPADTQYF
TRBV28	TRBJ2-7	CASSLPLPSGRGEQYF
TRBV28	TRBJ1-5	CASSFGGMDQPQHF
TRBV5-6	TRBJ1-3	CASSRGTGSGNTIYF
TRBV5-1	TRBJ2-3	CASSLGLAGGPGDTQYF
TRBV25-1	TRBJ2-3	CASSKAGSTDTQYF
TRBV7-2	TRBJ2-3	CASSTFTDTQYF
TRBV4-3	TRBJ2-3	CASSRGTPSTDTQYF
TRBV19	TRBJ1-5	CASSKPGQGARSNQPQHF
TRBV13	TRBJ1-3	CASGGGENTIYF
TRBV9	TRBJ2-3	CASSTTSGGRTDTQYF
TRBV7-2	TRBJ1-2	CASSSRTESFYTF
TRBV7-2	TRBJ1-3	CASSPTGDSGNTIYF
TRBV19	TRBJ2-5	CASSPSGTLRETQYF